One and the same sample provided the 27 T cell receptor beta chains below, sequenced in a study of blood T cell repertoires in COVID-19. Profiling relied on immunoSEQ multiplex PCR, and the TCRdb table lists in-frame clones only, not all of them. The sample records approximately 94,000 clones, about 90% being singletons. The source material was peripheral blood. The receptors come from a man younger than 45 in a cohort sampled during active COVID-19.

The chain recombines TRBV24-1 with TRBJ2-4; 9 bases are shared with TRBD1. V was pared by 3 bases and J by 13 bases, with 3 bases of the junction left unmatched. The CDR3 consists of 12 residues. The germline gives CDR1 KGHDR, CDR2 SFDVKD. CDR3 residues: CATSDTQGAQYF. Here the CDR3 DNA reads TGTGCCACCAGTGATACACAGGGGGCCCAGTACTTC.

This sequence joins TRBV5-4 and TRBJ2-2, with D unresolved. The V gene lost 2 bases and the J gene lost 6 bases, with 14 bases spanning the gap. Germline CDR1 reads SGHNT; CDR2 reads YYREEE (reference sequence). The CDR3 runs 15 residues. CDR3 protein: CASSFDSHTAGELFF. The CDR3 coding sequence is TGTGCCAGCAGCTTCGACTCCCATACGGCCGGGGAGCTGTTTTTT.

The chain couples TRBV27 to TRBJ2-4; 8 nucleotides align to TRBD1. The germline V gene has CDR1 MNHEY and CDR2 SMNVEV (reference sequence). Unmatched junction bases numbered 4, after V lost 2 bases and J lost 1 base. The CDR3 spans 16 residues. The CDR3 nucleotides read TGTGCCAGCAGTTTAGGACAGGGCTGGGCCAAAAACATTCAGTACTTC. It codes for CASSLGQGWAKNIQYF.

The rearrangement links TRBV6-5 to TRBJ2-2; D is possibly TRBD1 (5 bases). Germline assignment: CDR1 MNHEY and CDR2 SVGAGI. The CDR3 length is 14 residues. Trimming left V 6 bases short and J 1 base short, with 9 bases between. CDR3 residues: CASSRDRNTGELFF. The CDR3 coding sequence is TGTGCCAGCAGCCGCGACAGGAACACCGGGGAGCTGTTTTTT.

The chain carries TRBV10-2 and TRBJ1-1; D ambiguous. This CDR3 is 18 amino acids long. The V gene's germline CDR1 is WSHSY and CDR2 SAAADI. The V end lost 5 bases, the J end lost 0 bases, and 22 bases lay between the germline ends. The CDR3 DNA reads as TGCGCCAGCAGTCGAATTAAATCTTATGCGGAGATGAACACTGAAGCTTTCTTT. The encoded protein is CASSRIKSYAEMNTEAFF.

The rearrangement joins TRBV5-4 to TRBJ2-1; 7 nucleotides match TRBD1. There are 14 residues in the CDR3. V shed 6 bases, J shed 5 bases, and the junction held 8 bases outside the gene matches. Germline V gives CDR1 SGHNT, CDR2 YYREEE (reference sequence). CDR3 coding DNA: TGTGCCAGCACCATGCAGACAGGGAACAATGAGCAGTTCTTC. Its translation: CASTMQTGNNEQFF. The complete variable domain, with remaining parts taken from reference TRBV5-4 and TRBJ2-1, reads ETGVTQSPTHLIKTRGQQVTLRCSSQSGHNTVSWYQQALGQGPQFIFQYYREEENGRGNFPPRFSGLQFPNYSSELNVNALELDDSALYLCASTMQTGNNEQFFGPGTRLTVL.

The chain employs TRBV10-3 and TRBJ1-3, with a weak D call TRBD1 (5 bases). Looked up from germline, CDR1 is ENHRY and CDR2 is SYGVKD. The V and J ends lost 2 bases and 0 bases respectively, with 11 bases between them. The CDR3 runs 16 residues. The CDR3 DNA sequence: TGTGCCATCAGTGAGACAGGTCCCAACTCTGGAAACACCATATATTTT. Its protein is CAISETGPNSGNTIYF.

CDR3 sequence (DNA): TGTGCCAGCAGTGAGCCGGGACTAGCCAAGGATACGCAGTATTTT. Its translation is CASSEPGLAKDTQYF. The chain joins TRBV6-1 to TRBJ2-3, with TRBD2 matching 9 bases. V gave up 3 bases and J gave up 6 bases; unmatched junction bases: 7. This CDR3 has 15 amino acids. Germline CDR1 and CDR2: MNHNS and SASEGT.

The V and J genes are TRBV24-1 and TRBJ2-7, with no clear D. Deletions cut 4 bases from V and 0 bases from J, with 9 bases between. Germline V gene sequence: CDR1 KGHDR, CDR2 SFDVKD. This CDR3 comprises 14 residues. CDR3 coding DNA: TGTGCCACCAGTGACCCAGCGAGCTCCTACGAGCAGTACTTC. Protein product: CATSDPASSYEQYF.

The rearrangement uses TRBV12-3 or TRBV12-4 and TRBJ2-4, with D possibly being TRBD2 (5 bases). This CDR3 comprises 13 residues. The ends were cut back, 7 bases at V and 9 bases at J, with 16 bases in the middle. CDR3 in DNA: TGTGCCAGCACTCCGGACTTGCCGGGCATTCAGTACTTC. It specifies CASTPDLPGIQYF.

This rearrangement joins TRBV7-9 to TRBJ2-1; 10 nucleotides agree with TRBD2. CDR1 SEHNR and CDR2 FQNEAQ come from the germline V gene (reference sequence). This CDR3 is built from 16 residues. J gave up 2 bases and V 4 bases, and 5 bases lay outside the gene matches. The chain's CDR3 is CASSSIAGGPYNEQFF. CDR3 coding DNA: TGTGCCAGCAGCTCGATAGCGGGGGGTCCCTACAATGAGCAGTTCTTC.

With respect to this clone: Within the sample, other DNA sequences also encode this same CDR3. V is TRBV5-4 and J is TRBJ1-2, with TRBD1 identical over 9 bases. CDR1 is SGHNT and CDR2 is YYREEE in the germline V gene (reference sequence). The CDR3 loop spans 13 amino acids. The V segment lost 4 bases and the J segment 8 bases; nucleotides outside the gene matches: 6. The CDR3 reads CASSHDRGYGYTF. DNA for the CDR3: TGTGCCAGCAGCCATGACAGGGGGTACGGCTACACCTTC.

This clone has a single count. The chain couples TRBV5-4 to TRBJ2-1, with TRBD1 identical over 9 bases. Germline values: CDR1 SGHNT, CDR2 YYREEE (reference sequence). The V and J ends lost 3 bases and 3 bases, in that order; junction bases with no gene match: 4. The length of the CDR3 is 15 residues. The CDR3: CASSSGTGIYNEQFF. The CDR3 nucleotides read TGTGCCAGCAGCTCCGGGACAGGGATCTACAATGAGCAGTTCTTC.

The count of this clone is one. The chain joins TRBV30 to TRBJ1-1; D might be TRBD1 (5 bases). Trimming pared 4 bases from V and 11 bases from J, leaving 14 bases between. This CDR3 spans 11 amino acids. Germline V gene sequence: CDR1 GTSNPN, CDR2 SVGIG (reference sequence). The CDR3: CAWTDTHQAFF. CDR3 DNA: TGTGCCTGGACGGACACCCATCAGGCTTTCTTT.

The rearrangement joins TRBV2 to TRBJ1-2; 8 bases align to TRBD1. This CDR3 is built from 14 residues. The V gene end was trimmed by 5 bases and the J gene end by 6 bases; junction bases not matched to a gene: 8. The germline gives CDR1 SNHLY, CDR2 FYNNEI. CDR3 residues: CASSRLQGGNGYTF. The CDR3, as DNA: TGTGCCAGCAGTAGGCTACAGGGGGGGAATGGCTACACCTTC.

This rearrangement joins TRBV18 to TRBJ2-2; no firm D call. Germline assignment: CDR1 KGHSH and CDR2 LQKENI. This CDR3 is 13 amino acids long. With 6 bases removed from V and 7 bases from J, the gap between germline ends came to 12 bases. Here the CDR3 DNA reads TGTGCCAGCTCCGTCTCGAGTGGCGGGGAGCTGTTTTTT. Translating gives CASSVSSGGELFF.

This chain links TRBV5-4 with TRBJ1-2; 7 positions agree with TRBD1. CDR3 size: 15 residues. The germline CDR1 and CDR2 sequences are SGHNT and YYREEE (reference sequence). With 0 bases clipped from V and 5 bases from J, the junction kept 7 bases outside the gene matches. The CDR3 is CASSLAEEGAYGYTF. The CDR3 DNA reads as TGTGCCAGCAGCTTGGCCGAGGAGGGGGCGTATGGCTACACCTTC.

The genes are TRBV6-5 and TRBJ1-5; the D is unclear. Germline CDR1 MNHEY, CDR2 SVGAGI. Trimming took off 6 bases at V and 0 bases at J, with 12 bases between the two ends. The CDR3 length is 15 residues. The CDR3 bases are TGTGCCAGCAGAACAGAACCGTATAGCAATCAGCCCCAGCATTTT. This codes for CASRTEPYSNQPQHF.

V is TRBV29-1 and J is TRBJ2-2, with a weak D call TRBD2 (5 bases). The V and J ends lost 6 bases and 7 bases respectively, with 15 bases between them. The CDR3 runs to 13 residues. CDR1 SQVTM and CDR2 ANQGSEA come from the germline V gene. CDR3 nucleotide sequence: TGCAGCGTAGGAGCGGTGCGAGGCGGGGAGCTGTTTTTT. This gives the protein CSVGAVRGGELFF.

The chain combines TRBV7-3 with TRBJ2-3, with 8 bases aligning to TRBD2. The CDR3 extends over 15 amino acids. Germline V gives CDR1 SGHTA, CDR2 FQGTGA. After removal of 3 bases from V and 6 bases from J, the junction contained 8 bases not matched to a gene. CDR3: CASSFAGTSGDTQYF. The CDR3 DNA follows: TGTGCCAGCAGCTTTGCTGGTACTAGCGGTGATACGCAGTATTTT.

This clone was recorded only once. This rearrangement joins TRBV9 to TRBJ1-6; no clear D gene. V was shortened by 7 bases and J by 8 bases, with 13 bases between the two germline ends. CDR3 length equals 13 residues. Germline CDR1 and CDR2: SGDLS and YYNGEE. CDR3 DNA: TGTGCCAGCCGGCGGCAGCCTGATTCACCCCTCCACTTT. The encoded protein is CASRRQPDSPLHF.

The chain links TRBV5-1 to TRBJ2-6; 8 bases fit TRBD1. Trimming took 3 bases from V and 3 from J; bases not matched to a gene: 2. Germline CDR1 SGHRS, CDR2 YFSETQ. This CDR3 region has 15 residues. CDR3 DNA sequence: TGCGCCAGCAGCTCGACAGGGGTTGGGGCCAACGTCCTGACTTTC. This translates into CASSSTGVGANVLTF.

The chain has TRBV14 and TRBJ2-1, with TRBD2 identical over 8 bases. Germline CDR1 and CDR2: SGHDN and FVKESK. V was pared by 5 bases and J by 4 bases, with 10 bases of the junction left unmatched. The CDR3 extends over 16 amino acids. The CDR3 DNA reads TGTGCCAGCAGCTTTCTCGCGGGGGGCGTATACAATGAGCAGTTCTTC. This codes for CASSFLAGGVYNEQFF.

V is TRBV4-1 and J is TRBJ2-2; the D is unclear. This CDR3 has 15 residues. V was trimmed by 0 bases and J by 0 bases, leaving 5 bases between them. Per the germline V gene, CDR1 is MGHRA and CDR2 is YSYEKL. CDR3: CASSQEAANTGELFF. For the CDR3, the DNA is TGCGCCAGCAGCCAAGAGGCAGCGAACACCGGGGAGCTGTTTTTT.

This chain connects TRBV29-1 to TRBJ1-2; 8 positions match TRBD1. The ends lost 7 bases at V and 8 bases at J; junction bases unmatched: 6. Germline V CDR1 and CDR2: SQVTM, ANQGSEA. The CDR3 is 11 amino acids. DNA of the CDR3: TGCAGCGGCGGACAGGGTGAAGGCTACACCTTC. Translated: CSGGQGEGYTF.

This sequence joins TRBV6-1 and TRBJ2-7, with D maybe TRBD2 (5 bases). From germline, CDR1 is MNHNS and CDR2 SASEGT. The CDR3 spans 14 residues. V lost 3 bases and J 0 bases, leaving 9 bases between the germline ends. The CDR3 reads CASSDSGVSYEQYF. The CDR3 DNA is TGTGCCAGCAGTGACAGCGGAGTCTCCTACGAGCAGTACTTC.

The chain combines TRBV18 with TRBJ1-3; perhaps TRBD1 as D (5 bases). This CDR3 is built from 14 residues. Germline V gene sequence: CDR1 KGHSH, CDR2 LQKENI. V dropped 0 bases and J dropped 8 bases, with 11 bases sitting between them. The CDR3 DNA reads TGTGCCAGCTCACCACCGGCAGGGTGGCACACCATATATTTT. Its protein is CASSPPAGWHTIYF.